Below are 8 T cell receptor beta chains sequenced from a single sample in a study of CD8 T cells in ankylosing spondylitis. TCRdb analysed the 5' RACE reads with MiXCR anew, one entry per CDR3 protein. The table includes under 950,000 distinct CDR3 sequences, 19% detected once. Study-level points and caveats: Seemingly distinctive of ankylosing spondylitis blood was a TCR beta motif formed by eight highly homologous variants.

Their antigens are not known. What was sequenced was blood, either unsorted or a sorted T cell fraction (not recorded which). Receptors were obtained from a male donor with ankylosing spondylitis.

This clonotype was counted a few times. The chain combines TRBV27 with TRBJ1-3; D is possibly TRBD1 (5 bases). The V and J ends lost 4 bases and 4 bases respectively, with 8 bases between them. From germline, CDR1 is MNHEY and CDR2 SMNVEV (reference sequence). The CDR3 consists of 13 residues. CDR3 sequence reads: CASSSGVGNTIYF. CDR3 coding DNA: TGTGCCAGCAGTTCGGGGGTCGGAAACACCATATATTTT.

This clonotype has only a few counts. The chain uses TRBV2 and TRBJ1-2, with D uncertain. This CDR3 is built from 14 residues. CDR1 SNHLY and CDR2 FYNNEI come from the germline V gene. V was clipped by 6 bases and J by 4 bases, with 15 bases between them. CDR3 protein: CASRPWTGGYGYTF. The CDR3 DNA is TGTGCCAGCAGACCATGGACCGGTGGCTATGGCTACACCTTC.

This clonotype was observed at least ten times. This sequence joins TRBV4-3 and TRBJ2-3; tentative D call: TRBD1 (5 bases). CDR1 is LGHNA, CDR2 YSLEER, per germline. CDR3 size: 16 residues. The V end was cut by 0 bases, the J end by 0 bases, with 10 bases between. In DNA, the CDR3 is TGCGCCAGCAGCCAAGATCTGGCAGGGAGCACAGATACGCAGTATTTT. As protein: CASSQDLAGSTDTQYF.

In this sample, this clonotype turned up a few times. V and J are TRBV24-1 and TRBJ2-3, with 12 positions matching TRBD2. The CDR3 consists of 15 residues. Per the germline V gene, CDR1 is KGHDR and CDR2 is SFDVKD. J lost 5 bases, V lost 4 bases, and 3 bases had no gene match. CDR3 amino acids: CATSDLAGGEDTQYF. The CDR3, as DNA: TGTGCCACCAGTGACCTAGCGGGAGGGGAAGATACGCAGTATTTT.

The CDR3 DNA sequence: TGTGCCAGCAGTACTCAGGGGTGGGATACGCAGTATTTT. This encodes CASSTQGWDTQYF. V usage is TRBV6-6 and J usage is TRBJ2-3; D possibly corresponds to TRBD1 (6 bases). The CDR3 runs to 13 residues. Germline CDR1 reads MNHNY; CDR2 reads SVGAGI (reference sequence). The V and J ends lost 5 bases and 6 bases respectively, with 12 bases between them.

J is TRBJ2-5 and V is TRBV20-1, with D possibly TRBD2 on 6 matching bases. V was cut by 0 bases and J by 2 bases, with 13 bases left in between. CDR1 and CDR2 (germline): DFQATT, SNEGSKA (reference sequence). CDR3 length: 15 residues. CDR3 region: CSARDFAGGQETQYF. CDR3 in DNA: TGCAGTGCTAGAGATTTTGCCGGGGGACAAGAGACCCAGTACTTC.

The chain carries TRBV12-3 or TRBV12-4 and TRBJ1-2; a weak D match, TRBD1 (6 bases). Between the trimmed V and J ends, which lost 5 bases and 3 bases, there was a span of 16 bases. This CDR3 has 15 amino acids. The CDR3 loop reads CASSPSGTPDYGYTF. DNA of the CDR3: TGTGCCAGCAGTCCGAGCGGGACACCAGACTATGGCTACACCTTC.

The CDR3 is CASSPRGPDSTDTQYF. CDR3 DNA sequence: TGTGCCAGCAGCCCCCGGGGTCCGGATAGCACAGATACGCAGTATTTT. The chain combines TRBV7-9 with TRBJ2-3; the D gene is possibly TRBD2 (5 bases). The CDR3 has 16 amino acids. Per germline, CDR1 SEHNR and CDR2 FQNEAQ (reference sequence). Deletions cut 5 bases from V and 0 bases from J, with 15 bases between.